This T cell receptor (beta chain) is from a study of CD8 T cells in ankylosing spondylitis. The study's findings and limits: Among TCR beta sequences, a motif of eight or nine highly homologous variants appeared characteristic of ankylosing spondylitis blood.

This clonotype was detected ten times or more. No antigen is known for it. TCRdb re-called the 5' RACE reads through MiXCR, storing one row per CDR3 protein. The sample consists of 500,000 to 650,000 distinct CDR3 sequences, over 4% of them appearing once. This receptor was taken from a male donor with ankylosing spondylitis. The sequenced sample consisted of blood, either unsorted or a sorted T cell fraction (not recorded which).

Here the CDR3 reads CASSLPPGLDKNIQYF. The CDR3 DNA reads as TGTGCCAGCAGTTTACCCCCAGGGCTCGACAAAAACATTCAGTACTTC. This sequence joins TRBV28 and TRBJ2-4; D might be TRBD1 (5 bases). The germline V gene encodes CDR1 MDHEN and CDR2 SYDVKM. This CDR3 is 16 amino acids long. With 2 bases removed from V and 3 bases from J, the gap between germline ends came to 14 bases.